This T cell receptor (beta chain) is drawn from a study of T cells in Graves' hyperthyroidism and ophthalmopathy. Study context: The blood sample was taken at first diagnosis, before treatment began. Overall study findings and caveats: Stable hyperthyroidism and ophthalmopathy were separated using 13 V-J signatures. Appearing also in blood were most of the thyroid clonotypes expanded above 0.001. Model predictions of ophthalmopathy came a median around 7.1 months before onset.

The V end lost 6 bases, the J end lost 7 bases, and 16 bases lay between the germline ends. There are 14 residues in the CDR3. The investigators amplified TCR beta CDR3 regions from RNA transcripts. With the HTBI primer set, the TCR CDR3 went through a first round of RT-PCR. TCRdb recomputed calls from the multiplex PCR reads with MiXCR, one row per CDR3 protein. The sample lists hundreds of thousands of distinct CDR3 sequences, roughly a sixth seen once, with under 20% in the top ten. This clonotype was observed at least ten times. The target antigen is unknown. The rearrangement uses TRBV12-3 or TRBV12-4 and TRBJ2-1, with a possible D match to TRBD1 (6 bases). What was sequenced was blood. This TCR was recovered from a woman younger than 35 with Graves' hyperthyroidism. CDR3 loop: CASSQDRSTNEQFF. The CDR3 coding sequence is TGTGCCAGCAGCCAGGACAGATCTACAAATGAGCAGTTCTTC.